This T cell receptor (beta chain) emerged from a study of regulatory T cells in long-lasting Graves disease. Stated time point: newly diagnosed GD, antithyroid drugs for less than 3 months. PBMC RNA was the source of the TCR library. EDTA tubes collected roughly 10 milliliters of peripheral blood. The CDR3 extends over 15 amino acids. CDR1 and CDR2 from the germline V gene are ENHRY and SYGVKD. iRepertoire HTBI primers and Arm-PCR of CDR3 regions built TCR beta libraries. TCRdb reprocessed the multiplex PCR reads with MiXCR, giving one entry per CDR3 protein. Seen here are about 240,000 distinct CDR3 sequences, 20% observed once, and the top ten hold roughly 13%.

The V and J genes are TRBV10-3 and TRBJ2-3; 11 bases agree with TRBD2. Matching the DNA end better, TRBJ2-5 makes the J call doubtful. The clonotype comes from a female donor with Graves disease. The sequences come from peripheral blood mononuclear cells (PBMCs), collected at new diagnosis, from a patient treated with antithyroid drugs. CDR3 residues: CATDSGGAGGETQYF. The CDR3 nucleotides read TGTGCCACTGATAGCGGGGGGGCGGGTGGAGAGACCCAGTACTTC.